The clone carrying this T cell receptor (beta chain) was seen once. Its antigen is not known. Sequencing used immunoSEQ multiplex PCR; TCRdb keeps in-frame clones, though not all of them. The table has about 47,000 clones, less than 85% seen once. Healthy donors had no documented immune events, such as infections, while sampled. The germline CDR1 and CDR2 sequences are SGHRS and YFSETQ. V lost 9 bases and J lost 8; bases outside the gene matches: 14. This CDR3 is built from 16 residues. These data come from a study of identifying expanded T cells in peripheral blood. Whole-study findings and limits: Variance in clone template counts between roughly 2-week samples significantly increased with total template count across all healthy donors. Over about two and four weeks, about 16 and 20 clones changed, versus around 1.3 between replicates.

Source material: blood. V usage is TRBV5-1 and J usage is TRBJ2-1; 13 nucleotides agree with TRBD2. The sequence was collected from a person aged 18 to 70 in good health. CDR3 DNA: TGCGCCACCACAACCGGGGGACTAGCGGGAAAATATGAGCAGTTCTTC. Its translation is CATTTGGLAGKYEQFF.